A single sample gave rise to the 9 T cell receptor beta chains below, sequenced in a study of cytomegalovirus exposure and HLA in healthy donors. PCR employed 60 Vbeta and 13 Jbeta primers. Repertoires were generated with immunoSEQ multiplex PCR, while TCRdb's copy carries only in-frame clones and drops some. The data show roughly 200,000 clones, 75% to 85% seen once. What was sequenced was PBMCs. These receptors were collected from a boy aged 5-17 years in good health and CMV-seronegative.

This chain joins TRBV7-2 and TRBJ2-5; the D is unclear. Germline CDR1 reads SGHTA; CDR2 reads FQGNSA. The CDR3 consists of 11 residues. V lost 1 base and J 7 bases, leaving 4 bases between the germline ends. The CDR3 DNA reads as TGTGCCAGCAGCTTAGGAGGGACCCAGTACTTC. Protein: CASSLGGTQYF.

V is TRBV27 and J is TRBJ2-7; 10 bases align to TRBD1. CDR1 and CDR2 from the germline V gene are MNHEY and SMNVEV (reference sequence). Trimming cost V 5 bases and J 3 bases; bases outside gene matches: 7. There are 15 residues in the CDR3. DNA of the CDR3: TGTGCCAGCAGTCCACGACAGGGGGCGGACTACGAGCAGTACTTC. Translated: CASSPRQGADYEQYF.

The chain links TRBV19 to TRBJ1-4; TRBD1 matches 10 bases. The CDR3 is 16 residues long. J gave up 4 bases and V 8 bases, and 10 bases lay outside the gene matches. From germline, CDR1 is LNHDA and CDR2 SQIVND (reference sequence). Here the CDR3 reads CASQRQGARINEKLFF. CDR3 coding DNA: TGTGCCAGTCAGCGACAGGGGGCGCGGATTAATGAAAAACTGTTTTTT.

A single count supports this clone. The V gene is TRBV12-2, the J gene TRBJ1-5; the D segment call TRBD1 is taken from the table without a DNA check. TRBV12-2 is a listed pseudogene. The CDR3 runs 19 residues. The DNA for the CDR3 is TGTGCAAGTCGCTTATTGGGAGTAAACGGGACAGGGAACGGTCAGCCCCAGCATTTT. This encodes CASRLLGVNGTGNGQPQHF.

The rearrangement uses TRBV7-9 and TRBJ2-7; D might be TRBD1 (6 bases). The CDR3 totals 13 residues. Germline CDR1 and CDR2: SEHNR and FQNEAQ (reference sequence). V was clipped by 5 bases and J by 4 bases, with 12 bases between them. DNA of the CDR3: TGTGCCAGCAGCCCAGGACAGATTTACGAGCAGTACTTC. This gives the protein CASSPGQIYEQYF. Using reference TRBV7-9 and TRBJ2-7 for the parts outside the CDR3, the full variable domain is DTGVSQNPRHKITKRGQNVTFRCDPISEHNRLYWYRQTLGQGPEFLTYFQNEAQLEKSRLLSDRFSAERPKGSFSTLEIQRTEQGDSAMYLCASSPGQIYEQYFGPGTRLTVT.

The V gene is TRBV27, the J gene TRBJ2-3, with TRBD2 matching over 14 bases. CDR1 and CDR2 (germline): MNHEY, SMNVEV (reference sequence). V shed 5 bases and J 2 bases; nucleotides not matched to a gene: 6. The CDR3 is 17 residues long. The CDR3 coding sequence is TGTGCCAGCAGTCAAGGGACTAGCGGGGGCCTCACAGATACGCAGTATTTT. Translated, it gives CASSQGTSGGLTDTQYF.

The chain's CDR3 is CASSPGDRDGEQYF. The CDR3 DNA is TGTGCCAGCTCACCGGGGGACAGGGATGGCGAGCAGTACTTC. This sequence joins TRBV18 and TRBJ2-7; 9 bases agree with TRBD1. The CDR3 extends over 14 amino acids. The germline V gene has CDR1 KGHSH and CDR2 LQKENI. The V and J ends lost 3 bases and 6 bases, in that order; junction bases with no gene match: 6.

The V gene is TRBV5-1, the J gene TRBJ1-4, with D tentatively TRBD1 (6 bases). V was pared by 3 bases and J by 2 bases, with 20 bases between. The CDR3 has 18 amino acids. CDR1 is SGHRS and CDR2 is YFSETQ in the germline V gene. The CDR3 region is CASSWGGPGRRTNEKLFF. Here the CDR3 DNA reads TGCGCCAGCAGCTGGGGGGGGCCCGGGCGTCGGACTAATGAAAAACTGTTTTTT.

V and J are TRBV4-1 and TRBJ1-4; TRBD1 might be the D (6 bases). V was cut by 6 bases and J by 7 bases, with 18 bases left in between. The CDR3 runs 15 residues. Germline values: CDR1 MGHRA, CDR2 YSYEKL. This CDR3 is CASSQLTGIGEKLFF. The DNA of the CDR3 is TGCGCCAGCAGTCAATTAACAGGGATAGGTGAAAAACTGTTTTTT.